This T cell receptor beta chain was sequenced for a study of blood T cell repertoires in COVID-19. Study-level background: Samples representing acute and convalescent COVID-19 were sourced from the United States, Italy and Spain. PBMCs, B-cell-depleted T cells, or T cells provided the cDNA or gDNA that made up the material.

Per the germline V gene, CDR1 is LNHDA and CDR2 is SQIVND (reference sequence). The CDR3 covers 13 residues. Points on this clone: One end of the junction is discordant with germline, which a read error may explain.

Authors' processing steps: Estimation of nucleated cell counts was performed using reference gene primer amplification. The protocol was immunoSEQ multiplex PCR, while the TCRdb copy is restricted to in-frame clones and leaves out a portion. V, J and clone size are taken as reported in that table, and D and trimming were inferred from the DNA itself. Altogether around 200,000 clones are present, over 70% being singletons, with the ten largest covering less than 7%. This TCR came from a woman in her 70s with acute or convalescent COVID-19. The sample was peripheral blood. The J gene is TRBJ2-5, the V gene TRBV19; D perhaps matches TRBD2 (5 bases). CDR3 in amino acids: CASRIVGDETQYF. CDR3 nucleotides: TGTGCCAGTAGAATAGTGGGAGACGAGACCCAGTACTTC.